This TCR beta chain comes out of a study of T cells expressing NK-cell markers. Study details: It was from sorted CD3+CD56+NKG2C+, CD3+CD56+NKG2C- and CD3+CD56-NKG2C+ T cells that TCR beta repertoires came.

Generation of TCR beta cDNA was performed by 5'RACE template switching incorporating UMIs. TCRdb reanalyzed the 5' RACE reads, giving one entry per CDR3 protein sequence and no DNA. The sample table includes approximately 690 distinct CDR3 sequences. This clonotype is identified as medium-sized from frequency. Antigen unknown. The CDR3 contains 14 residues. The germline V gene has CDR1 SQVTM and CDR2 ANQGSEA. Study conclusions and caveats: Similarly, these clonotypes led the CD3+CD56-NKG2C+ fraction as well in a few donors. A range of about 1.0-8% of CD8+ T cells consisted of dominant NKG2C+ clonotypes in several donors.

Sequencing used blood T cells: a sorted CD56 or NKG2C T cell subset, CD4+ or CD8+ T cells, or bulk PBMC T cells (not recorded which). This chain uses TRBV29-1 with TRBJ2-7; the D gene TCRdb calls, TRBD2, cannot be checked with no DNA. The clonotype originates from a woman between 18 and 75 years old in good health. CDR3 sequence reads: CSVEPRGGEYEQYF.